Described below is a single T cell receptor (beta chain) sequence and its context. Antigen specificity is unknown. V was trimmed by 8 bases and J by 3 bases, leaving 7 bases between them. Germline assignment: CDR1 SNHLY and CDR2 FYNNEI. CDR3 length: 11 amino acids. Sequencing templates came from extracted RNA that was reverse transcribed into cDNA. Assay used: immunoSEQ multiplex PCR; TCRdb lists only in-frame clones, some missing. The table includes about 91,000 clones, around two fifths detected once. This sample stems from a study of CD8+ T cells in alopecia areata. Overall study findings and caveats: Across lesional scalp, and particularly alopecia totalis/universalis, clonality surpassed that of normal scalp.

Researchers gathered lesional scalp punch biopsies and peripheral blood from patients with alopecia areata. PBMCs provided sorted CD4+ and CD8+ T cells. The receptor was derived from a human donor with alopecia areata. The V gene is TRBV2, the J gene TRBJ2-5; maybe TRBD1 (5 bases). Sequenced input: CD4+ T cells sorted from blood. In nucleotides, the CDR3 is TGTGCCAGCGGACAAAAAGAGACCCAGTACTTC. Protein sequence: CASGQKETQYF.